This T cell receptor (beta chain) was identified in a study of regulatory T cells in long-lasting Graves disease. Study-level findings and limits: Lower TCR diversity characterized persistent Graves' patients relative to newly diagnosed patients.

Trimming at V came to 6 bases and at J to 1 base, leaving 3 bases not matched to a gene. The CDR3 has 18 amino acids. In germline, CDR1 is SNHLY, CDR2 FYNNEI. Arm-PCR with iRepertoire HTBI primers amplified the CDR3 regions for these TCR beta libraries. In TCRdb, the multiplex PCR reads were re-called with MiXCR into one record per CDR3 protein. The sample lists hundreds of thousands of distinct CDR3 sequences; about 13% were seen once. This clonotype has a count of ten or more. Its antigen is as yet unknown. The time point is: newly diagnosed GD, antithyroid drugs for less than 3 months. Construction of the TCR library relied on RNA isolated from PBMCs. In addition, the sample was reused for a study of T cells in Graves' hyperthyroidism and ophthalmopathy. In that study: Blood also carried most thyroid clonotypes expanded above 0.001.

The starting material was peripheral blood mononuclear cells (PBMCs), obtained at new diagnosis, from a patient treated with antithyroid drugs. This TCR was sampled from a man younger than 45 with Graves disease. This chain links TRBV2 with TRBJ2-6; 16 bases are shared with TRBD2. The CDR3 DNA reads TGTGCCAGCAGGGGGACTAGCGGGAGGGTGTCTGGGGCCAACGTCCTGACTTTC. Translated, it gives CASRGTSGRVSGANVLTF.